Listed here are 14 T cell receptor beta chains from one sample, sequenced in a study of shared clonotypes between healthy human individuals. Naive CD8 cells were CD45RO-negative, positively selected for CCR7, excluding terminally differentiated effector memory CD45RA+ cells. Some clones are missing from TCRdb's copy, which holds only in-frame ones; the method was immunoSEQ multiplex PCR. The table has some 1,900,000 clones, approximately 95% seen once; the top ten hold more than 0.95%. Input material: naive CD8+ T cells sorted from blood. The receptors were gathered from a man younger than 30 in good health.

CDR3 nucleotides: TGTGCCAGCAGTTTTGAAGTAGGGGAGACCCAGTACTTC. Protein: CASSFEVGETQYF. The chain joins TRBV6-5 to TRBJ2-5; no firm D call. Trimming took off 4 bases at V and 5 bases at J, with 11 bases between the two ends. CDR1 and CDR2 from the germline V gene are MNHEY and SVGAGI. The CDR3 runs 13 residues.

About this clone itself: Other DNA sequences of this sample code for an identical CDR3. The chain recombines TRBV7-9 with TRBJ2-5; D may match TRBD1 or TRBD2 (5 bases each). Trimming left V 2 bases short and J 2 bases short, with 9 bases between. There are 14 residues in the CDR3. The germline gives CDR1 SEHNR, CDR2 FQNEAQ (reference sequence). CDR3 nucleotides: TGTGCCAGCAGCTTAAGGGACGGGCAAGAGACCCAGTACTTC. It codes for CASSLRDGQETQYF.

The chain joins TRBV7-8 to TRBJ1-2, with D possibly TRBD1 on 5 matching bases. Trimming stripped 4 bases from V and 8 bases from J, with 20 bases between. CDR1 is SGHVS and CDR2 is FQNEAQ in the germline V gene. This CDR3 contains 15 residues. CDR3 protein: CASSSSTGTPIGYTF. Here the CDR3 DNA reads TGTGCCAGCAGCTCTTCGACCGGGACCCCGATCGGCTACACCTTC.

This clone has a single count. Other DNA sequences in this specimen translate into the identical CDR3. This chain uses TRBV9 with TRBJ2-5, with 11 bases matching TRBD2. V shed 4 bases, J shed 2 bases, and the junction held 4 bases outside the gene matches. The CDR3 is made up of 15 amino acids. Germline V CDR1 and CDR2: SGDLS, YYNGEE. The CDR3 spells CASSPGTSGQETQYF. The CDR3 coding sequence is TGTGCCAGCAGCCCCGGGACTAGCGGTCAAGAGACCCAGTACTTC.

This chain joins TRBV5-4 and TRBJ2-7; D is uncertain. CDR3 length: 12 residues. Germline values: CDR1 SGHNT, CDR2 YYREEE (reference sequence). Between the trimmed V and J ends, which lost 0 bases and 5 bases, there was a span of 6 bases. CDR3 nucleotide sequence: TGTGCCAGCAGCTTGGCCCGAGACGAGCAGTACTTC. This sequence encodes CASSLARDEQYF.

J is TRBJ2-1 and V is TRBV7-8, with TRBD2 identical over 8 bases. V shed 4 bases, J shed 6 bases, and the junction held 5 bases outside the gene matches. Per the germline V gene, CDR1 is SGHVS and CDR2 is FQNEAQ. This CDR3 is built from 14 residues. In nucleotides, the CDR3 is TGTGCCAGCAGCTCAACTAGCGGAGTCAATGAGCAGTTCTTC. Residues: CASSSTSGVNEQFF.

This clone was detected once. The rearrangement joins TRBV9 to TRBJ1-1; D uncertain. CDR1 and CDR2 (germline): SGDLS, YYNGEE. Trimming removed 3 bases from V and 5 bases from J, with 14 bases in between. This CDR3 has 14 amino acids. CDR3 in amino acids: CASSERGRMTEAFF. CDR3 in DNA: TGTGCCAGCAGCGAGCGTGGACGGATGACTGAAGCTTTCTTT. Looking up the rest from reference TRBV9 and TRBJ1-1 gives the full variable domain: DSGVTQTPKHLITATGQRVTLRCSPRSGDLSVYWYQQSLDQGLQFLIQYYNGEERAKGNILERFSAQQFPDLHSELNLSSLELGDSALYFCASSERGRMTEAFFGQGTRLTVV.

The chain joins TRBV4-1 to TRBJ2-7, with D maybe TRBD2 (6 bases). This CDR3 comprises 15 residues. V was shortened by 1 base and J by 2 bases, with 12 bases between the two germline ends. Germline CDR1 and CDR2: MGHRA and YSYEKL. The CDR3 sequence: CASSQGWDSPYEQYF. CDR3 sequence (DNA): TGCGCCAGCAGCCAAGGCTGGGACTCGCCCTACGAGCAGTACTTC.

This chain links TRBV4-3 with TRBJ1-2, with 9 bases identical to TRBD1. This CDR3 region has 13 residues. CDR1 and CDR2 from the germline V gene are LGHNA and YSLEER. With 1 base clipped from V and 10 bases from J, the junction kept 4 bases outside the gene matches. The CDR3 DNA reads TGCGCCAGCAGCCAAGGGACAGGGGATGACTACACCTTC. Translated, it gives CASSQGTGDDYTF.

The DNA of the CDR3 is TGCGCCAGCAGCCAAACGGACACTTTTGGACTGGGCAATGAGCAGTTCTTC. It encodes CASSQTDTFGLGNEQFF. V gene TRBV4-1 combines with J gene TRBJ2-1; TRBD1 or TRBD2 may be the D gene (5 bases each). The CDR3 runs to 17 residues. CDR1 is MGHRA, CDR2 YSYEKL, per germline. The ends were cut back, 2 bases at V and 6 bases at J, with 20 bases in the middle.

The J gene is TRBJ1-1, the V gene TRBV5-6, with D possibly being TRBD1 (6 bases). Per germline, CDR1 SGHDT and CDR2 YYEEEE. Trimming removed 2 bases at V and 0 bases at J, with 11 bases between. The CDR3 covers 15 residues. The CDR3 sequence is CASSFGTSMNTEAFF. The DNA of the CDR3 is TGTGCCAGCAGCTTCGGGACATCTATGAACACTGAAGCTTTCTTT.

The genes are TRBV7-8 and TRBJ2-5; 7 bases are a match to TRBD2. The CDR3 loop spans 17 amino acids. V shed 0 bases, J shed 0 bases, and the junction held 7 bases outside the gene matches. Germline-derived CDR1 and CDR2 are SGHVS and FQNEAQ. The CDR3 loop reads CASSLAGGTGYQETQYF. In DNA form, the CDR3 reads TGTGCCAGCAGCTTAGCGGGGGGGACCGGTTACCAAGAGACCCAGTACTTC.

Comment on this clone: In the same sample, other DNA sequences code for this CDR3. V and J are TRBV28 and TRBJ2-7; 7 bases fit TRBD1. CDR1 is MDHEN and CDR2 is SYDVKM in the germline V gene. The CDR3 totals 13 residues. With 3 bases clipped from V and 3 bases from J, the junction kept 2 bases outside the gene matches. The CDR3: CASSFAGGYEQYF. The CDR3 DNA reads as TGTGCCAGCAGTTTTGCAGGGGGCTACGAGCAGTACTTC.

CDR3 coding DNA: TGTGCCAGCAGCTTGGTCCGGAGCTCAGTGGAGACCCAGTACTTC. Translating gives CASSLVRSSVETQYF. This chain links TRBV5-6 with TRBJ2-5; D gene unclear. The ends were cut back, 0 bases at V and 5 bases at J, with 14 bases in the middle. The CDR3 sequence is 15 residues long. The germline V gene has CDR1 SGHDT and CDR2 YYEEEE.